This is a list of T cell receptor beta chains from one sample in a study of blood T cell repertoires in COVID-19. The data were produced by immunoSEQ multiplex PCR, yet TCRdb's version contains in-frame clones alone and is incomplete. The repertoire holds 180,000 or so clones, with around 86% as singletons. Material for sequencing was peripheral blood. These receptors came from a man in his 60s with acute or convalescent COVID-19. The CDR3 runs from the conserved cysteine through the conserved F or W. The D gene is left open where the match is weak. A row's size may be missing; if present it is once, few, many or a size class.

D	size	J	V	DNA	CDR3
TRBD2	.	TRBJ2-1	TRBV9	TGTGCCAGCAGCCCTCGGACTAGCGGGAGTTATTACAATGAGCAGTTCTTC	CASSPRTSGSYYNEQFF
.	few	TRBJ1-5	TRBV14	TGTGCCAGCAGCCAAGACGGGACAAGGAGTCAGCCCCAGCATTTT	CASSQDGTRSQPQHF
TRBD1	.	TRBJ2-2	TRBV18	TGTGCCAGCTCCCCCCCCGGGACAGGGGGCGCAAACGGGGAGCTGTTTTTT	CASSPPGTGGANGELFF
.	.	TRBJ2-3	TRBV4-1	TGCGCCAGCAGCCAAGAGGGGAGCCCGGGCACAGATACGCAGTATTTT	CASSQEGSPGTDTQYF
TRBD2	.	TRBJ2-1	TRBV3-1/TRBV3-2	TGTGCCAGCAGCCAAGAACTAGCGGGAAGGAATGAGCAGTTCTTC	CASSQELAGRNEQFF
.	.	TRBJ1-1	TRBV5-1	TGCGCCAGCAGTGCCAGGGCGAACACTGAAGCTTTCTTT	CASSARANTEAFF
TRBD2	once	TRBJ2-3	TRBV7-8	TGTGCCAGCAGCTCACTAGCGGGAATCACAGATACGCAGTATTTT	CASSSLAGITDTQYF
.	.	TRBJ1-5	TRBV10-2	TGCGCCAGCAGTGAGAGAGACAATCAGCCCCAGCATTTT	CASSERDNQPQHF
.	medium-sized	TRBJ1-5	TRBV19	TGTGCCAGTAGTACCCTCCCGGGGGTACCGCAGCCCCAGCATTTT	CASSTLPGVPQPQHF
TRBD1	many	TRBJ1-1	TRBV5-4	TGTGCCAGCAGCCCGGGACAGGTTAGGGGGACTGAAGCTTTCTTT	CASSPGQVRGTEAFF
TRBD1	.	TRBJ1-1	TRBV6-5	TGTGCCAGCAGTTACTCCAGGGGGCGGACTGAAGCTTTCTTT	CASSYSRGRTEAFF
TRBD1	.	TRBJ2-7	TRBV2	TGTGCCAGCAGTACACAGGGGGACGAGCAGTACTTC	CASSTQGDEQYF
TRBD2	.	TRBJ2-3	TRBV11-2	TGTGCCAGCAGCTTCCCTCGGGGAGCGGGAGTGGCAGATACGCAGTATTTT	CASSFPRGAGVADTQYF
.	.	TRBJ2-3	TRBV18	TGTGCCAGCTCACCCGGGGGTTCTGATACGCAGTATTTT	CASSPGGSDTQYF
.	.	TRBJ2-1	TRBV5-1	TGCGCCAGCAGCTTGGCGACGGCGGGTTCTTACTCTAATGAGCAGTTCTTC	CASSLATAGSYSNEQFF
TRBD2	.	TRBJ2-7	TRBV27	TGTGCCAGCAGTCCTAGCGGTAGCTCCTACGAGCAGTACTTC	CASSPSGSSYEQYF
.	.	TRBJ1-4	TRBV30	TGTGCCCGAAGTGGGGGGCCGAGTGAAAAACTGTTTTTT	CARSGGPSEKLFF
TRBD1	.	TRBJ1-1	TRBV27	TGTGCCAGCAGTCCACAGGGGGTAGCGGATGCTTGGGCTTTCTTT	CASSPQGVADAWAFF
.	.	TRBJ2-7	TRBV6-5	TGTGCCAGCAGTTATCTCGACGAGCAGTACTTC	CASSYLDEQYF
.	.	TRBJ1-1	TRBV19	TGTGCCAGTGTGCCTAGGGGGGGGAGAACTGAAGCTTTCTTT	CASVPRGGRTEAFF